This entry is about one TCR beta chain. In the source study's methods: Using reference gene primer amplification, nucleated cell counts were estimated. TCRdb's table, derived via immunoSEQ multiplex PCR, lists solely in-frame clones and lacks some. That table is the source of V, J and clone size, and D and trimming were worked out from the DNA. The sample shows approximately 330,000 clones, 87% of them seen only once. Patients at the Seattle site were enrolled during active infection and followed longitudinally. Trimming removed 6 bases from V and 5 bases from J; junction bases left unmatched: 3. Germline CDR1 reads MNHNY; CDR2 reads SVGAGI (reference sequence). The CDR3 runs to 14 residues. The data stem from a study of blood T cell repertoires in COVID-19. Study background: The origin of the acute and convalescent COVID-19 samples was the United States, Italy and Spain. The cDNA or gDNA used as material had been derived from T cells, B-cell-depleted T cells, or PBMCs.

Sequencing was performed on peripheral blood. The chain carries TRBV6-6 and TRBJ2-5; TRBD2 matches at 13 bases. This TCR derives from a young man with COVID-19, enrolled during active disease. The chain's CDR3 is CASRRTSGSETQYF. CDR3 nucleotide sequence: TGTGCCAGCAGACGGACTAGCGGGAGTGAGACCCAGTACTTC.